One and the same sample provided the 24 T cell receptor beta chains below, sequenced in a study of beta chain features in type 1 diabetes. What was sequenced were expressed TCRB transcripts, since all of the isolated RNA had been reverse transcribed. Method: immunoSEQ multiplex PCR; TCRdb's copy keeps in-frame clones and lacks some. The sample holds hundreds of thousands of clones, around an eighth seen once. Sequencing was carried out using naive CD4+ T cells from blood. The source of these receptors is a man between 18 and 29 years old in good health.

The rearrangement uses TRBV9 and TRBJ1-2, with 7 bases aligning to TRBD1. The CDR3 contains 17 residues. The junction had 14 bases not matched to a gene; V was cut back by 0 bases and J by 6 bases. CDR1 is SGDLS and CDR2 is YYNGEE in the germline V gene. CDR3 sequence reads: CASSVGLGEGALDGYTF. CDR3 coding DNA: TGTGCCAGCAGCGTAGGTTTGGGTGAGGGGGCGCTTGATGGCTACACCTTC.

The chain combines TRBV5-1 with TRBJ2-7; TRBD1 aligns across 9 bases. The CDR3 runs 14 residues. V trimming: 4 bases; J trimming: 4 bases; junction bases outside the gene matches: 6. Germline lookup yields CDR1 SGHRS and CDR2 YFSETQ. The chain's CDR3 is CASSGTGFRYEQYF. CDR3 DNA: TGCGCCAGCAGCGGGACAGGGTTTCGTTACGAGCAGTACTTC.

The table lists this clone with a few counts. The CDR3: CASSPPLQRGGVGEQFF. CDR3 DNA sequence: TGTGCCAGCTCACCACCCCTCCAGCGGGGGGGGGTAGGTGAGCAGTTCTTC. This rearrangement joins TRBV18 to TRBJ2-1; 10 nucleotides match TRBD2. The CDR3 consists of 17 residues. The V gene's germline CDR1 is KGHSH and CDR2 LQKENI. V dropped 0 bases and J dropped 9; count of bases not matched to a gene: 11.

A few counts support this clone. The rearrangement joins TRBV7-9 to TRBJ1-2; TRBD1 might be the D (5 bases). The CDR3 runs 15 residues. Trimming removed 2 bases at V and 4 bases at J, with 14 bases between. CDR1 is SEHNR and CDR2 is FQNEAQ in the germline V gene (reference sequence). CDR3 protein: CASSLTRVSGYGYTF. The CDR3 DNA sequence: TGTGCCAGCAGCTTAACCAGGGTATCCGGCTATGGCTACACCTTC.

This clone was counted between two and nine times. The gene calls are TRBV18 and TRBJ1-5; D might be TRBD1 (5 bases). CDR3 length: 18 residues. The ends were cut back, 0 bases at V and 6 bases at J, with 21 bases in the middle. CDR1 is KGHSH, CDR2 LQKENI, per germline. The CDR3 here is CASSPPIGAGGTRQPQHF. The CDR3 DNA follows: TGTGCCAGCTCACCACCGATAGGAGCGGGGGGTACACGTCAGCCCCAGCATTTT.

This clone was seen a handful of times. The chain carries TRBV7-2 and TRBJ1-1; D call uncertain. Germline CDR1 reads SGHTA; CDR2 reads FQGNSA. The CDR3 loop spans 16 amino acids. With 4 bases removed from V and 0 bases from J, the gap between germline ends came to 15 bases. CDR3 amino acids: CASSSRHLVLNTEAFF. The CDR3 DNA reads TGTGCCAGCAGCTCCAGACATCTCGTTTTGAACACTGAAGCTTTCTTT.

This clone has only a few counts. V usage is TRBV4-3 and J usage is TRBJ2-5; tentatively, D is TRBD2 (6 bases). The germline CDR1 and CDR2 sequences are LGHNA and YSLEER. The V gene lost 0 bases and the J gene lost 5 bases, with 16 bases spanning the gap. This CDR3 comprises 16 residues. CDR3 protein: CASSQDPAGRPETQYF. The DNA for the CDR3 is TGCGCCAGCAGCCAAGATCCAGCAGGGAGGCCGGAGACCCAGTACTTC.

This clone appeared a few times. This chain connects TRBV28 to TRBJ2-7; no reliable D call. Trimming cost V 5 bases and J 2 bases, with 13 bases left between them. CDR1 and CDR2 from the germline V gene are MDHEN and SYDVKM. The CDR3 runs to 14 residues. CDR3 in DNA: TGTGCCAGCAGTCCCTTCCGGTTAGCCTACGAGCAGTACTTC. Translating gives CASSPFRLAYEQYF.

This clone appeared a few times. The J gene is TRBJ2-7, the V gene TRBV28; TRBD2 is a possible D gene (5 bases). This CDR3 is 16 amino acids long. Germline CDR1 is MDHEN and CDR2 is SYDVKM. Deletions cut 6 bases from V and 1 base from J, with 19 bases between. The CDR3 nucleotides are TGTGCCAGCAGAGCTCCGACGGAGGTGTGGTCCTACGAGCAGTACTTC. It encodes CASRAPTEVWSYEQYF.

This clone occurred a few times. The rearrangement joins TRBV4-2 to TRBJ2-7, with 9 bases aligning to TRBD2. Germline lookup yields CDR1 LGHNA and CDR2 YNFKEQ. The CDR3 has 14 amino acids. V gave up 4 bases and J gave up 7 bases; unmatched junction bases: 8. In DNA form, the CDR3 reads TGTGCCAGCAGCCCGTTAGCGGGAGCGCCTGAGCAGTACTTC. Protein: CASSPLAGAPEQYF.

This clone has only a few counts. This CDR3 reads CASSTGASWDEQYF. CDR3 nucleotide sequence: TGTGCCAGCAGTACAGGGGCCTCTTGGGACGAGCAGTACTTC. The chain couples TRBV28 to TRBJ2-7, with 7 nucleotides matching TRBD1. The CDR3 runs 14 residues. In germline, CDR1 is MDHEN, CDR2 SYDVKM. J was trimmed by 5 bases and V by 5 bases; bases with no gene match: 9.

A few counts support this clone. V usage is TRBV7-8 and J usage is TRBJ2-1, with 8 nucleotides matching TRBD1. The V segment lost 6 bases and the J segment 2 bases; nucleotides outside the gene matches: 6. This CDR3 comprises 15 residues. The germline CDR1 and CDR2 sequences are SGHVS and FQNEAQ. The CDR3 spells CASRLTGAPYNEQFF. CDR3 sequence (DNA): TGTGCCAGCAGACTGACAGGGGCCCCCTACAATGAGCAGTTCTTC.

This clone was found a few times. This chain links TRBV19 with TRBJ2-7, with D maybe TRBD2 (6 bases). Trimming removed 8 bases from V and 2 bases from J, with 10 bases in between. CDR3 length equals 12 residues. Germline values: CDR1 LNHDA, CDR2 SQIVND (reference sequence). DNA for the CDR3: TGTGCCAGTGGTGGAGGGGCCTACGAGCAGTACTTC. It codes for CASGGGAYEQYF.

There are a few counts of this clone. V usage is TRBV5-4 and J usage is TRBJ1-6; possibly TRBD1 for D (6 bases). CDR1 is SGHNT and CDR2 is YYREEE in the germline V gene (reference sequence). Deletions cut 4 bases from V and 9 bases from J, with 14 bases between. This CDR3 has 14 residues. The CDR3 bases are TGTGCCAGCAGCGATCAGGGGTGGGGTTCACCCCTCCACTTT. Its protein product is CASSDQGWGSPLHF.

This sequence joins TRBV5-1 and TRBJ2-5; 10 bases are shared with TRBD2. CDR3 length equals 17 residues. The V and J ends lost 0 bases and 5 bases, in that order; junction bases with no gene match: 10. The germline gives CDR1 SGHRS, CDR2 YFSETQ. The CDR3 sequence is CASSLGRSGRAQETQYF. The CDR3 DNA follows: TGCGCCAGCAGCTTGGGTCGGAGCGGGAGGGCCCAGGAGACCCAGTACTTC.

V and J are TRBV5-1 and TRBJ2-7; the D gene is possibly TRBD1 (6 bases). With 0 bases removed from V and 2 bases from J, the gap between germline ends came to 15 bases. This CDR3 contains 16 residues. Germline lookup yields CDR1 SGHRS and CDR2 YFSETQ. CDR3 DNA sequence: TGCGCCAGCAGCTTGGCAGGGGCAGGAAGACCCTACGAGCAGTACTTC. It codes for CASSLAGAGRPYEQYF.

To note about this clone: This sample also contains other DNA sequences that code for the same CDR3. CDR3 nucleotide sequence: TGTGCCTGGAGTGTGGGGCGGACTGAAGCTTTCTTT. Amino acid sequence: CAWSVGRTEAFF. The rearrangement links TRBV30 to TRBJ1-1; D may be TRBD1 (5 bases). V was cut by 0 bases and J by 5 bases, with 7 bases left in between. Looked up from germline, CDR1 is GTSNPN and CDR2 is SVGIG (reference sequence). The CDR3 extends over 12 amino acids.

This chain links TRBV7-9 with TRBJ1-1, with 8 bases aligning to TRBD1. Germline V gives CDR1 SEHNR, CDR2 FQNEAQ (reference sequence). V shed 5 bases and J 6 bases; nucleotides not matched to a gene: 8. CDR3 length: 14 residues. The CDR3 here is CASSIGQGLSEAFF. DNA of the CDR3: TGTGCCAGCAGCATAGGACAGGGCCTTTCTGAAGCTTTCTTT.

The gene calls are TRBV5-1 and TRBJ2-3, with D possibly TRBD2 on 6 matching bases. V was pared by 0 bases and J by 6 bases, with 17 bases between. Germline lookup yields CDR1 SGHRS and CDR2 YFSETQ. This CDR3 comprises 16 residues. The DNA for the CDR3 is TGCGCCAGCAGCTTGGTTGCGGAGCGGAGCGGGGATACGCAGTATTTT. It yields the protein CASSLVAERSGDTQYF. The full variable domain, its missing parts supplied by reference TRBV5-1 and TRBJ2-3, is KAGVTQTPRYLIKTRGQQVTLSCSPISGHRSVSWYQQTPGQGLQFLFEYFSETQRNKGNFPGRFSGRQFSNSRSEMNVSTLELGDSALYLCASSLVAERSGDTQYFGPGTRLTVL.

This clone was seen a handful of times. The chain is built from TRBV29-1 and TRBJ2-1, with 14 bases aligning to TRBD2. Germline V CDR1 and CDR2: SQVTM, ANQGSEA. This CDR3 spans 12 amino acids. Losses at the gene ends were 8 bases for V and 7 bases for J; bases not matched to a gene: 1. CDR3: CSRLAGGNEQFF. The CDR3 bases are TGCAGCCGACTAGCGGGGGGGAATGAGCAGTTCTTC.

This clone was detected a few times. The genes are TRBV6-1 and TRBJ2-1; D uncertain. From germline, CDR1 is MNHNS and CDR2 SASEGT. The germline V and J ends were trimmed by 10 bases and 6 bases, with 16 bases remaining between them. The CDR3 consists of 13 residues. The CDR3 DNA is TGTGCCACCCGACCCGCGACACTCAATGAGCAGTTCTTC. Translated: CATRPATLNEQFF.

This clone was seen only a few times. The J gene is TRBJ1-2, the V gene TRBV2; D is ambiguous. CDR1 and CDR2 (germline): SNHLY, FYNNEI. The CDR3 covers 15 residues. V was clipped by 2 bases and J by 1 base, with 11 bases between them. CDR3 residues: CASSEPSGYNYGYTF. In DNA form, the CDR3 reads TGTGCCAGCAGTGAACCCAGCGGCTATAACTATGGCTACACCTTC.

The DNA for the CDR3 is TGCGCCAGCAGCTGGGGGACAGGGTTCACAGATACGCAGTATTTT. Protein: CASSWGTGFTDTQYF. The genes are TRBV5-1 and TRBJ2-3; 9 positions agree with TRBD1. Germline-derived CDR1 and CDR2 are SGHRS and YFSETQ. The CDR3 consists of 15 residues. V dropped 3 bases and J dropped 2; count of bases not matched to a gene: 4.

The rearrangement links TRBV15 to TRBJ1-2; D is unclear. The CDR3 has 16 amino acids. Germline lookup yields CDR1 LNHNV and CDR2 YYDKDF (reference sequence). Trimming left V 0 bases short and J 7 bases short, with 18 bases between. The CDR3 DNA reads as TGTGCCACCAGCAGAGATCTTGTCGGAAGGAGGTCTGGCTACACCTTC. It is translated as CATSRDLVGRRSGYTF.